Shown below are 13 T cell receptor beta chains from a single sample sequenced in a study of blood T cell repertoires in COVID-19. The data were produced by immunoSEQ multiplex PCR, yet TCRdb's version contains in-frame clones alone and is incomplete. The sample includes about 260,000 clones, 87% seen only once; the top ten take around 2.2%. Sequencing input: peripheral blood. All receptors come from a woman aged 50 to 60 who had recovered from COVID-19.

V is TRBV5-4 and J is TRBJ1-3; TRBD1 aligns across 10 bases. CDR1 and CDR2 from the germline V gene are SGHNT and YYREEE (reference sequence). The V segment lost 0 bases and the J segment 4 bases; nucleotides outside the gene matches: 4. CDR3 length equals 16 residues. The CDR3 loop reads CASSLEDRGSGNTIYF. The CDR3 DNA follows: TGTGCCAGCAGCTTGGAGGACAGGGGGTCAGGAAACACCATATATTTT. Variable domain in full (rest from reference TRBV5-4 and TRBJ1-3): ETGVTQSPTHLIKTRGQQVTLRCSSQSGHNTVSWYQQALGQGPQFIFQYYREEENGRGNFPPRFSGLQFPNYSSELNVNALELDDSALYLCASSLEDRGSGNTIYFGEGSWLTVV.

V usage is TRBV6-2 or TRBV6-3 and J usage is TRBJ1-2; possibly TRBD1 for D (5 bases). The CDR3 has 15 residues. The V end lost 2 bases, the J end lost 4 bases, and 14 bases lay between the germline ends. Germline V lookup: CDR1 MNHEY, CDR2 SVGEGT. CDR3 coding DNA: TGTGCCAGCAGTTACGTTCCAGGGTACGGCTATGGCTACACCTTC. As protein: CASSYVPGYGYGYTF.

The chain couples TRBV14 to TRBJ2-5; 11 bases line up with TRBD2. The V segment lost 2 bases and the J segment 0 bases; nucleotides outside the gene matches: 5. Germline CDR1 and CDR2: SGHDN and FVKESK. The CDR3 has 17 amino acids. CDR3: CASSQLAGGSYQETQYF. The CDR3 DNA reads TGTGCCAGCAGCCAACTAGCGGGGGGCTCGTACCAAGAGACCCAGTACTTC.

The chain couples TRBV24-1 to TRBJ2-1; 9 nucleotides agree with TRBD2. Germline V lookup: CDR1 KGHDR, CDR2 SFDVKD. V dropped 3 bases and J dropped 8; count of bases not matched to a gene: 7. The CDR3 is 15 residues long. CDR3 amino acids: CATSDMVAGADEQFF. As DNA, the CDR3 is TGTGCCACCAGTGATATGGTAGCGGGAGCGGATGAGCAGTTCTTC.

The chain recombines TRBV7-2 with TRBJ1-4; D possibly corresponds to TRBD1 (6 bases). The CDR3 totals 16 residues. Germline-derived CDR1 and CDR2 are SGHTA and FQGNSA. With 4 bases removed from V and 8 bases from J, the gap between germline ends came to 20 bases. The CDR3, as DNA: TGTGCCAGCAGCTCCAGGGGTGGGTTTCAACGGGAAAAACTGTTTTTT. The encoded protein is CASSSRGGFQREKLFF. The whole variable domain, remainder taken from reference TRBV7-2 and TRBJ1-4, is GAGVSQSPSNKVTEKGKDVELRCDPISGHTALYWYRQSLGQGLEFLIYFQGNSAPDKSGLPSDRFSAERTGGSVSTLTIQRTQQEDSAVYLCASSSRGGFQREKLFFGSGTQLSVL.

Points on this clone: Other nucleotide sequences in the sample specify the same CDR3. V is TRBV4-3 and J is TRBJ1-1; D not resolved. Germline values: CDR1 LGHNA, CDR2 YSLEER. Trimming took off 0 bases at V and 3 bases at J, with 5 bases between the two ends. This CDR3 is built from 13 residues. CDR3 bases: TGCGCCAGCAGCCAAGATCCAGACACTGAAGCTTTCTTT. Translated, it gives CASSQDPDTEAFF.

The chain links TRBV2 to TRBJ2-1; 7 bases are shared with TRBD1. Germline V gene sequence: CDR1 SNHLY, CDR2 FYNNEI. This CDR3 is 13 amino acids long. The trim removed 8 bases at V and 7 bases at J, leaving 8 bases unmatched. This CDR3 is CASVQDRPNEQFF. CDR3 nucleotides: TGTGCCAGCGTTCAGGACAGGCCTAATGAGCAGTTCTTC. The full variable domain, its missing parts supplied by reference TRBV2 and TRBJ2-1, is EPEVTQTPSHQVTQMGQEVILRCVPISNHLYFYWYRQILGQKVEFLVSFYNNEISEKSEIFDDQFSVERPDGSNFTLKIRSTKLEDSAMYFCASVQDRPNEQFFGPGTRLTVL.

The chain recombines TRBV19 with TRBJ1-2, with D unclear. CDR3 size: 13 residues. Trimming cost V 9 bases and J 2 bases, with 13 bases left between them. Germline V gene sequence: CDR1 LNHDA, CDR2 SQIVND (reference sequence). The DNA of the CDR3 is TGTGCCAGCACGGGGAGGGCGAACTATGGCTACACCTTC. Translation: CASTGRANYGYTF.

This clone came up once. The sample has other DNA sequences that encode this CDR3 too. This chain connects TRBV18 to TRBJ2-5; D remains unclear. Germline V gene data show CDR1 as KGHSH and CDR2 as LQKENI. Trimming left V 2 bases short and J 5 bases short, with 3 bases between. The CDR3 is 11 residues long. The CDR3 loop reads CASSPGETQYF. CDR3 coding DNA: TGTGCCAGCTCACCAGGCGAGACCCAGTACTTC.

The genes are TRBV2 and TRBJ1-1, with D possibly being TRBD1 (5 bases). V shed 6 bases and J shed 12 bases, with 20 bases lying between them. Germline V CDR1 and CDR2: SNHLY, FYNNEI. CDR3 length equals 13 residues. CDR3 sequence reads: CASSGEQVVGSFF. Written as DNA, the CDR3 is TGTGCCAGCAGCGGAGAACAGGTGGTAGGGTCTTTCTTT.

This chain links TRBV18 with TRBJ1-1, with D perhaps TRBD1 (5 bases). Germline V gives CDR1 KGHSH, CDR2 LQKENI. This CDR3 is 14 amino acids long. Deletions cut 5 bases from V and 4 bases from J, with 14 bases between. The CDR3 region has the DNA TGTGCCAGCTCAGGCTCCGGGAGGGGCACTGAAGCTTTCTTT. Amino acid sequence: CASSGSGRGTEAFF.

The V call is TRBV30, the J call TRBJ1-4, with D maybe TRBD1 (6 bases). Germline V CDR1 and CDR2: GTSNPN, SVGIG (reference sequence). V lost 6 bases and J 8 bases, leaving 16 bases between the germline ends. The CDR3 contains 13 residues. The CDR3 coding sequence is TGTGCCTGCTGGGGCAGGGGTTACGAAAAACTGTTTTTT. Its protein product is CACWGRGYEKLFF. Based on the CDR3 plus reference TRBV30 and TRBJ1-4, the full variable domain is SQTIHQWPATLVQPVGSPLSLECTVEGTSNPNLYWYRQAAGRGLQLLFYSVGIGQISSEVPQNLSASRPQDRQFILSSKKLLLSDSGFYLCACWGRGYEKLFFGSGTQLSVL.

The chain combines TRBV12-3 or TRBV12-4 with TRBJ1-2, with TRBD1 matching over 10 bases. The CDR3 runs 13 residues. V lost 6 bases to trimming and J lost 8 bases; unmatched junction nucleotides: 6. This CDR3 reads CASSRGQGGGYTF. The DNA of the CDR3 is TGTGCCAGCAGCCGAGGACAGGGGGGGGGCTACACCTTC.